Sequencing of this T cell receptor beta chain was carried out in a study of cytomegalovirus exposure and HLA in healthy donors. Study-level information: Later, an analysis reported that the 95 to 150 validation repertoires had used the same platform as the roughly 660 first-cohort repertoires.

This table comes from immunoSEQ multiplex PCR, and its TCRdb copy is limited to in-frame clones, with some not included. The repertoire includes 150,000 to 200,000 clones, roughly 89% of them detected once, and about 1.5% sits in the top ten. Details on this clone: The target antigen is unknown.

Study results and caveats: Researchers catalogued some 160 TCR beta chains as cytomegalovirus-associated.

CDR1 LGHNA and CDR2 YNFKEQ come from the germline V gene. The length of the CDR3 is 14 residues. V lost 4 bases, J lost 5 bases, and 6 bases stayed unmatched. J is TRBJ2-5 and V is TRBV4-2; 8 nucleotides align to TRBD2. This clonotype originated in a woman aged 25 to 39 in good health and CMV-seronegative. The specimen sequenced was PBMCs. Written as DNA, the CDR3 is TGTGCCAGCAGCCCCATAGCGGGAACGGAGACCCAGTACTTC. This codes for CASSPIAGTETQYF.